A selection of T cell receptor beta chains follows, all from one sample in a study of CD39 and CD103 CD8 tumor-infiltrating T cells. Profiling relied on immunoSEQ multiplex PCR, and the TCRdb table lists in-frame clones only, not all of them. Here the sample spans approximately 5,000 clones, around 66% being singletons. Sequences were obtained from CD8+ T cells sorted from blood. Every receptor here comes from a human donor with head and neck squamous cell carcinoma. Both conserved end residues are part of each CDR3. A D gene is named only where the DNA matches it firmly. For some rows the clone size is stated as once, few or many, or as a class when expanded; others skip it.

cdr3_nt: TGCAGCGTTGAGCCGGGACAAGGGTACGAGCAGTACTTC
cdr3_aa: CSVEPGQGYEQYF
clone_size: .
d_call: .
j_call: TRBJ2-7
v_call: TRBV29-1

cdr3_nt: TGTGCCTGGACCGAAACGGAGTATGAGCAGTTCTTC
cdr3_aa: CAWTETEYEQFF
clone_size: .
d_call: .
j_call: TRBJ2-1
v_call: TRBV30

cdr3_nt: TGTGCCAGCAGCTTAGTTGTCTGGGACAGCTATGGCTACACCTTC
cdr3_aa: CASSLVVWDSYGYTF
clone_size: .
d_call: TRBD1
j_call: TRBJ1-2
v_call: TRBV11-2

cdr3_nt: TGTGCCAGTAGTATCGGTGGGGGGTTAGCCAAAAACATTCAGTACTTC
cdr3_aa: CASSIGGGLAKNIQYF
clone_size: .
d_call: .
j_call: TRBJ2-4
v_call: TRBV19

cdr3_nt: TGTGCCAGCAGAGGTAGAGGGGAGACCCAGTACTTC
cdr3_aa: CASRGRGETQYF
clone_size: few
d_call: .
j_call: TRBJ2-5
v_call: TRBV2

cdr3_nt: TGTGCCAGCAGCTTAGCGGGGGAGGCCCAGCATTTT
cdr3_aa: CASSLAGEAQHF
clone_size: .
d_call: .
j_call: TRBJ1-5
v_call: TRBV7-9

cdr3_nt: TGCGCCAGCAGTGAGAGTGCGGAGGGGACTTCCACCATATATTTT
cdr3_aa: CASSESAEGTSTIYF
clone_size: .
d_call: .
j_call: TRBJ1-3
v_call: TRBV10-1

cdr3_nt: TGTGCCAGCAGTGGTCGGGGGTCCTCCTACGAGCAGTACTTC
cdr3_aa: CASSGRGSSYEQYF
clone_size: .
d_call: .
j_call: TRBJ2-7
v_call: TRBV6-1

cdr3_nt: TGTGCCAGCAGCCTGACTAGCGGGGGATCCAAAGATACGCAGTATTTT
cdr3_aa: CASSLTSGGSKDTQYF
clone_size: few
d_call: TRBD2
j_call: TRBJ2-3
v_call: TRBV5-5

cdr3_nt: TGTGCCAGCAGCTCACAGCAAGAGACCCAGTACTTC
cdr3_aa: CASSSQQETQYF
clone_size: .
d_call: .
j_call: TRBJ2-5
v_call: TRBV7-9

cdr3_nt: TGTGCCAGCGGAAGCGCCGGGACTAGCGGAGAGAGCCCTAGCACAGATACGCAGTATTTT
cdr3_aa: CASGSAGTSGESPSTDTQYF
clone_size: .
d_call: TRBD2
j_call: TRBJ2-3
v_call: TRBV2

cdr3_nt: TGCGCCAGCAGCCATTTAGGGGTTGAATACGAGCAGTACTTC
cdr3_aa: CASSHLGVEYEQYF
clone_size: .
d_call: .
j_call: TRBJ2-7
v_call: TRBV4-3

cdr3_nt: TGTGCCACAATAGGACAGGACGGCAATCAGCCCCAGCATTTT
cdr3_aa: CATIGQDGNQPQHF
clone_size: .
d_call: TRBD1
j_call: TRBJ1-5
v_call: TRBV6-4

cdr3_nt: TGTGCCAGCAGCGATCTCGAGGAGATCTACACCTTC
cdr3_aa: CASSDLEEIYTF
clone_size: .
d_call: .
j_call: TRBJ1-2
v_call: TRBV7-9

cdr3_nt: TGTGCCAGCAGTGAGGGGACAGGGGCAGATACGCAGTATTTT
cdr3_aa: CASSEGTGADTQYF
clone_size: .
d_call: TRBD1
j_call: TRBJ2-3
v_call: TRBV6-1

cdr3_nt: TGTGCCAGCAGCTTAGCTGGACAGGGCGCCACTGAAGCTTTCTTT
cdr3_aa: CASSLAGQGATEAFF
clone_size: .
d_call: TRBD1
j_call: TRBJ1-1
v_call: TRBV7-8

cdr3_nt: TGTGCCAGCAGTGTCGGACATAGCAATCAGCCCCAGCATTTT
cdr3_aa: CASSVGHSNQPQHF
clone_size: .
d_call: .
j_call: TRBJ1-5
v_call: TRBV25-1

cdr3_nt: TGTGCCAGCAGTGACAGGGGGAACACTGAAGCTTTCTTT
cdr3_aa: CASSDRGNTEAFF
clone_size: .
d_call: .
j_call: TRBJ1-1
v_call: TRBV6-4

cdr3_nt: TGTGCCTGGACCCCAGGGCAGGGAGGTTCACCCCTCCACTTT
cdr3_aa: CAWTPGQGGSPLHF
clone_size: few
d_call: .
j_call: TRBJ1-6
v_call: TRBV30

cdr3_nt: TGTGCCAGCAGCTTAATTGTTTCGGGCAATGAGCAGTTCTTC
cdr3_aa: CASSLIVSGNEQFF
clone_size: .
d_call: .
j_call: TRBJ2-1
v_call: TRBV7-3

cdr3_nt: TGTGCCTCAAAACCTCCCGACGGGTATGGCTACACCTTC
cdr3_aa: CASKPPDGYGYTF
clone_size: .
d_call: .
j_call: TRBJ1-2
v_call: TRBV2

cdr3_nt: TGTGCCATCAGTGAAGACAGAGTCTATGGCTACACCTTC
cdr3_aa: CAISEDRVYGYTF
clone_size: few
d_call: .
j_call: TRBJ1-2
v_call: TRBV10-3

cdr3_nt: TGTGCCAGCAGCTTGTTGCAGGGGTGGAAGTACACCGGGGAGCTGTTTTTT
cdr3_aa: CASSLLQGWKYTGELFF
clone_size: .
d_call: .
j_call: TRBJ2-2
v_call: TRBV5-6

cdr3_nt: TGTGCCAGCAGCCGAGAGATGATAGCGGGGGGCCAAGAGACCCAGTACTTC
cdr3_aa: CASSREMIAGGQETQYF
clone_size: .
d_call: TRBD2
j_call: TRBJ2-5
v_call: TRBV4-2

cdr3_nt: TGTGCCAGCAGTGCACTACAGGGGGAAGGGGCCGGGGAGCTGTTTTTT
cdr3_aa: CASSALQGEGAGELFF
clone_size: .
d_call: TRBD1
j_call: TRBJ2-2
v_call: TRBV6-1